The present entry profiles one TCR beta chain with its context. Per the study methods: Amplifying reference gene primers gave estimates of nucleated cell counts. This table comes from immunoSEQ multiplex PCR, and its TCRdb copy is limited to in-frame clones, with some not included. The D gene and trimming were derived from the DNA, and the V and J assignments and clone size from that table. In the table there are approximately 250,000 clones, over 80% of which are singletons. The data originate from a study of blood T cell repertoires in COVID-19. Study information: The cDNA or gDNA used as material had been derived from T cells, B-cell-depleted T cells, or PBMCs.

Germline V gene data show CDR1 as ENHRY and CDR2 as SYGVKD. CDR3 length equals 14 residues. The V and J ends lost 3 bases and 2 bases respectively, with 10 bases between them. The chain couples TRBV10-3 to TRBJ1-2; no firm D call. The clonotype comes from a woman in her fifties or sixties with active or convalescent COVID-19. The specimen was peripheral blood. In DNA form, the CDR3 reads TGTGCCATCAGTGATGTGAACTCAAACTATGGCTACACCTTC. Amino acids: CAISDVNSNYGYTF.